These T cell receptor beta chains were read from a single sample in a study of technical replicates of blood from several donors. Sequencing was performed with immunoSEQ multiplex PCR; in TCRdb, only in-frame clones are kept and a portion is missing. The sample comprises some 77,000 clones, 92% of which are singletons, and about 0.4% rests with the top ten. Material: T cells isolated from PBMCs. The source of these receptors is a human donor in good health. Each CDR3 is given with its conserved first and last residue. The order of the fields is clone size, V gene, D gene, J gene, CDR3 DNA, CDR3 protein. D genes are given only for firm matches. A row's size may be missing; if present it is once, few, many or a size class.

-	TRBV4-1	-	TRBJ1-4	TGCGCCAGCAGCCAACCCGCAGGGCCCACTAATGAAAAACTGTTTTTT	CASSQPAGPTNEKLFF
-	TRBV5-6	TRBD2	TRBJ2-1	TGTGCCAGCAGCTTAGCACTAGCGGGTTCTAGGAATGAGCAGTTCTTC	CASSLALAGSRNEQFF
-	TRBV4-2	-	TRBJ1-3	TGTGCCAGCAGCCTCTATTATGACTATACAGGGAACTCTGGAAACACCATATATTTT	CASSLYYDYTGNSGNTIYF
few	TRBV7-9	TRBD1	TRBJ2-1	TGTGCCAGCAGCTTAGCACAGGGGACCTACAATGAGCAGTTCTTC	CASSLAQGTYNEQFF
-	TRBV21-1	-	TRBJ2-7	TGTGCCAGCACCAAAAGGACTAGCGGGAGGCCATGGTGCTACGAGCAGTACTTC	CASTKRTSGRPWCYEQYF
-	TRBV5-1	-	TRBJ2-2	TGCGCCAGCAGCTCACAAACAGATACCGGGGAGCTGTTTTTT	CASSSQTDTGELFF
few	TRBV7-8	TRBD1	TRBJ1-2	TGTGCCAGCAGGTCGGGGGACAGCTATGGCTACACCTTC	CASRSGDSYGYTF
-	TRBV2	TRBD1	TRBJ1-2	TGTGCCAGCGACCTACAGGGGGCGCGTGGCTACACCTTC	CASDLQGARGYTF
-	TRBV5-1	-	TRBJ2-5	TGCGCCAGCAGCTTGCCAGGGGAAGAGACCCAGTACTTC	CASSLPGEETQYF
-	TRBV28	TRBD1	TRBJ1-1	TGTGCCAGCAGTTTAAGGGACAGACACACTGAAGCTTTCTTT	CASSLRDRHTEAFF
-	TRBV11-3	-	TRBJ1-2	TGTGCCAGCAGCTTAGATTCCGGGAATCGCTATGGCTACACCTTC	CASSLDSGNRYGYTF
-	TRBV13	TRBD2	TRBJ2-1	TGTGCCAGCAGCGCCTATGGGACTAGCGAGTCCTACAATGAGCAGTTCTTC	CASSAYGTSESYNEQFF
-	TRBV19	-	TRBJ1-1	TGTGCCAGTAGTATAATGAAGGGGATAGATACTGAAGCTTTCTTT	CASSIMKGIDTEAFF
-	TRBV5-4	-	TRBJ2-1	TGTGCATACTCGACTACGGGTATCAATGAGCAGTTCTTC	CAYSTTGINEQFF
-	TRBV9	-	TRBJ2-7	TGTGCCAGCAGCGTAGGGGCAGGAGGGTACGAGCAGTACTTC	CASSVGAGGYEQYF
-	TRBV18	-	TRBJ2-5	TGTGCCAGCTCACCCGGTTGGAGGATCCAAGAGACCCAGTACTTC	CASSPGWRIQETQYF
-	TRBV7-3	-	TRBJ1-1	TGTGCCAGCAGCTTAAACCGGGGGAGGAACACTGAAGCTTTCTTT	CASSLNRGRNTEAFF
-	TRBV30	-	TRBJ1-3	TGTGCCTGGAGCTCAGGGGCTGGAAACACCATATATTTT	CAWSSGAGNTIYF
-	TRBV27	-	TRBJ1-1	TGTGCCAGCAGTTTATCTCCAACAGGGTACACTGAAGCTTTCTTT	CASSLSPTGYTEAFF
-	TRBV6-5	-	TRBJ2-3	TGTGCCAGCAGTCGAGGAAATTCGTTCACAGATACGCAGTATTTT	CASSRGNSFTDTQYF
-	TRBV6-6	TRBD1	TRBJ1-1	TGTGCCAGCAGTACGGGGACAGGTGAAGCTTTCTTT	CASSTGTGEAFF
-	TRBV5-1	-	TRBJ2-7	TGCGCCAGCAGCTTGGATGCAGTCTCCTACGAGCAGTACTTC	CASSLDAVSYEQYF
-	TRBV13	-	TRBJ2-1	TGTGCCAGCAGCTTACAGTCAGGTCCAGTAGACAATGAGCAGTTCTTC	CASSLQSGPVDNEQFF
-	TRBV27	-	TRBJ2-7	TGTGCCAGCAGTTTTTCGGCGGGGCGGATCTCCTACGAGCAGTACTTC	CASSFSAGRISYEQYF
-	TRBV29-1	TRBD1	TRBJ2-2	TGCAGCACTGGGGACCGACAGGGGGCGACCGGGGAGCTGTTTTTT	CSTGDRQGATGELFF
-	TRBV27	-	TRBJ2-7	TGTGCCAGCAGCGAGGGTGCCTACGAGCAGTACTTC	CASSEGAYEQYF
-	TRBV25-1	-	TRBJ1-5	TGTGCCAGCAGTGAGACGTCGGGTCGGCAGCCCCAGCATTTT	CASSETSGRQPQHF
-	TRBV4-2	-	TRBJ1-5	TGTGCCCGTAGGGGTAGCAATCAGCCCCAGCATTTT	CARRGSNQPQHF
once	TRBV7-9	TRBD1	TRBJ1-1	TGTGCCAGCAGCCCTACAGGGGTCGGCGAAGCTTTCTTT	CASSPTGVGEAFF
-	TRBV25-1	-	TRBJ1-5	TGTGCCAGCAGTGACGGACAGATAAGCAATCAGCCCCAGCATTTT	CASSDGQISNQPQHF
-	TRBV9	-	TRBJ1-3	TGTGCCAGCGGGAGGTCTCTGGAAGACACCATATATTTT	CASGRSLEDTIYF
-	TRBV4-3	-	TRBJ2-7	TGCGCCAGCAGCCAAGATAGAGCAGGTCTTTACGAGCAGTACTTC	CASSQDRAGLYEQYF
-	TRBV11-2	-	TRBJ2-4	TGTGCCAGCAGCTTCCAGACAGGACTAGCCAAAAACATTCAGTACTTC	CASSFQTGLAKNIQYF
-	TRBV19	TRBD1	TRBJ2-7	TGTGCCAGTAGTATAGGACAGGGATCTTACGAGCAGTACTTC	CASSIGQGSYEQYF
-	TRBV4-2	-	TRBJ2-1	TGTGCCAGCAGCCAAGTCTCGGGGAATGAGCAGTTCTTC	CASSQVSGNEQFF
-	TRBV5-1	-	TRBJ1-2	TGCGCCAGCAGCTTGGATCAGGGGATCGATGGCTACACCTTC	CASSLDQGIDGYTF
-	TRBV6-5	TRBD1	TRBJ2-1	TGTGCCAGCAGCAGGGACAGCTACTATTACAATGAGCAGTTCTTC	CASSRDSYYYNEQFF
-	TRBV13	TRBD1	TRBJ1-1	TGTGCCAGCACCATCACGACAGGGTATGCAGCTTTCTTT	CASTITTGYAAFF
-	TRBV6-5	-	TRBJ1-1	TGTGCCAGCAGTTATTTGGGGGCGGACACTGAAGCTTTCTTT	CASSYLGADTEAFF
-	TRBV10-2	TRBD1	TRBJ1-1	TGCGCCAGCAGTCGGGACAGGATCAGAAACACTGAAGCTTTCTTT	CASSRDRIRNTEAFF
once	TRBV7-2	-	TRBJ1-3	TGTGCCAGCAGCAGAGGTACTGGAAACACCATATATTTT	CASSRGTGNTIYF
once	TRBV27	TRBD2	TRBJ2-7	TGTGCCAGCAGTTTGGACCAGCGGGAATACGAGCAGTACTTC	CASSLDQREYEQYF
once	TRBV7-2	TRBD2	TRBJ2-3	TGTGCCAGCAGCTTAGGGCGGGAGGGCCTTGGGGATACGCAGTATTTT	CASSLGREGLGDTQYF
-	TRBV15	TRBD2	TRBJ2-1	TGTGCCACCAGCAGAGGTACGAGCGGGGGCTACAATGAGCAGTTCTTC	CATSRGTSGGYNEQFF
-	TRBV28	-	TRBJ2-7	TGTGCCAGCAGAATAGGCGGGAACTACGAGCAGTACTTC	CASRIGGNYEQYF
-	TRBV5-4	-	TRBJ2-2	TGTGCCAGCAGCTCTAACGTTTTACAGAAAGCGAACACCGGGGAGCTGTTTTTT	CASSSNVLQKANTGELFF
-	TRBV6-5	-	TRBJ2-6	TGTGCCAGCAGTTACTCTCAAGTAGCCGGGGCCAACGTCCTGACTTTC	CASSYSQVAGANVLTF
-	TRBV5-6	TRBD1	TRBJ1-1	TGTGCCAGCTGGATAGACAGGGGGACAGTTAGAGCTGAAGCTTTCTTT	CASWIDRGTVRAEAFF
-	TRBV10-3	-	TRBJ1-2	TGTGCCTCCTACTCGGTCAACTATGGCTACACCTTC	CASYSVNYGYTF
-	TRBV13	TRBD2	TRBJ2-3	TGTGCCAGCAGCTTCTGGGGGCTAGCGGGAGGGCCAGATACGCAGTATTTT	CASSFWGLAGGPDTQYF
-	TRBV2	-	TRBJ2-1	TGTGCCAGCAGTGAATGGGAGGATGAGCAGTTCTTC	CASSEWEDEQFF
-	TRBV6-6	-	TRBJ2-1	TGTGCCAGCAGTTACTCTACGGATGAGCAGTTCTTC	CASSYSTDEQFF
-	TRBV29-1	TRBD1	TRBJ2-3	TGCAGCGGCGACAGGGGGACAGATACGCAGTATTTT	CSGDRGTDTQYF
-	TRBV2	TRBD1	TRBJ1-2	TGTGCCAGCAGCCTTGTGAGGGACAGCTATGGCTACACCTTC	CASSLVRDSYGYTF